This is a list of T cell receptor beta chains from one sample in a study of OX40 agonist ivuxolimab in advanced cancers. Measured with immunoSEQ multiplex PCR; TCRdb has only the in-frame clones, and not every one. The sample holds over 55,000 clones, 75% to 85% seen once. The source was CD4+ or CD8+ T cells sorted from blood, collected in a trial of the OX40 agonist ivuxolimab. The receptors come from an adult with an advanced solid tumor such as melanoma, head and neck, liver or kidney cancer. Each CDR3 is given with its conserved first and last residue. D genes are given only for firm matches. Clone size is given for some rows only: seen once, a few or many times, or a class if the clone is expanded.

V gene	clone size	J gene	D gene	CDR3 protein	CDR3 DNA
TRBV7-2	-	TRBJ1-5	-	CASSLGLAPQPQHF	TGTGCCAGCAGCTTAGGGCTGGCACCCCAGCCCCAGCATTTT
TRBV7-2	-	TRBJ1-2	-	CASSQGRVDGYTF	TGTGCCAGCAGCCAAGGGCGGGTGGATGGCTACACCTTC
TRBV5-1	-	TRBJ2-2	TRBD1	CASSPQGAGTGELFF	TGCGCCAGCAGCCCACAGGGGGCAGGGACCGGGGAGCTGTTTTTT
TRBV5-1	once	TRBJ2-5	TRBD2	CASSQSTSGSLETQYF	TGCGCCAGCAGCCAATCGACTAGCGGGTCATTGGAGACCCAGTACTTC
TRBV7-1	-	TRBJ2-7	-	CASSPYYEQYF	TGTGCCAGCAGTCCTTACTACGAGCAGTACTTC
TRBV9	few	TRBJ2-1	-	CASSVGQYNEQFF	TGTGCCAGCAGCGTAGGGCAGTACAATGAGCAGTTCTTC
TRBV5-6	once	TRBJ2-3	TRBD1	CASTPTGKTDTQYF	TGTGCCAGCACCCCGACAGGGAAGACAGATACGCAGTATTTT
TRBV6-5	-	TRBJ2-7	TRBD1	CASRRTGLGSYEQYF	TGTGCCAGCAGGAGGACAGGGTTAGGGTCCTACGAGCAGTACTTC
TRBV4-3	-	TRBJ2-3	TRBD2	CASSPSPGLAGPDTQYF	TGCGCCAGCAGCCCTTCCCCGGGACTAGCGGGACCAGATACGCAGTATTTT
TRBV7-2	-	TRBJ2-2	TRBD2	CASSLEWTSGTNTGELFF	TGTGCCAGCAGCTTAGAATGGACTAGCGGAACGAACACCGGGGAGCTGTTTTTT
TRBV5-1	once	TRBJ2-3	-	CASSLGQGPDTQYF	TGCGCCAGCAGCTTGGGGCAGGGGCCAGATACGCAGTATTTT
TRBV7-2	-	TRBJ2-5	TRBD1	CASSLDTGVGVTQYF	TGTGCCAGCAGCTTAGACACAGGGGTAGGGGTGACCCAGTACTTC
TRBV9	-	TRBJ2-7	TRBD2	CASSPHGGGREASGNYEQYF	TGTGCCAGCAGCCCCCACGGGGGAGGGCGGGAGGCTTCTGGAAACTACGAGCAGTACTTC
TRBV5-5	-	TRBJ1-1	-	CASRGWENTEAFF	TGTGCCAGCAGGGGTTGGGAGAACACTGAAGCTTTCTTT
TRBV6-5	few	TRBJ2-3	-	CASSPGPDTQYF	TGTGCCAGCAGCCCCGGTCCCGATACGCAGTATTTT
TRBV4-1	once	TRBJ2-6	TRBD1	CASSDREVSGANVLTF	TGCGCCAGCAGCGACAGGGAAGTTAGTGGGGCCAACGTCCTGACTTTC
TRBV6-5	-	TRBJ2-1	-	CASSYQDEQFF	TGTGCCAGCAGTTACCAGGATGAGCAGTTCTTC
TRBV30	-	TRBJ2-7	-	CAQKLRDNSYEQYF	TGTGCCCAGAAGCTCCGGGACAACTCCTACGAGCAGTACTTC
TRBV4-2	-	TRBJ2-5	-	CASSQEPTTQETQYF	TGTGCCAGCAGCCAAGAACCCACTACCCAAGAGACCCAGTACTTC
TRBV18	once	TRBJ2-2	-	CASEERDPPGELFF	TGTGCCAGCGAAGAACGGGACCCCCCCGGGGAGCTGTTTTTT
TRBV7-3	-	TRBJ2-1	-	CASSLYPTQGRFF	TGTGCCAGCAGCTTATATCCCACCCAAGGCCGGTTCTTC
TRBV5-5	few	TRBJ1-5	-	CASSLLGGQVQAQHF	TGTGCCAGCAGCTTGTTAGGTGGGCAGGTTCAGGCCCAGCATTTT
TRBV13	once	TRBJ1-1	-	CASSLEGLAVNTEAFF	TGTGCCAGCAGCCTCGAGGGGTTGGCGGTGAACACTGAAGCTTTCTTT
TRBV28	-	TRBJ2-1	-	CATSGDPNNEQFF	TGTGCCACCTCGGGGGATCCCAACAATGAGCAGTTCTTC
TRBV19	-	TRBJ1-1	-	CASSIGVSEAFF	TGTGCCAGTAGTATTGGGGTTTCTGAAGCTTTCTTT
TRBV10-3	-	TRBJ2-7	-	CAISNAGESSYEQYF	TGTGCCATCAGTAACGCAGGGGAAAGCTCCTACGAGCAGTACTTC
TRBV28	-	TRBJ2-4	TRBD1	CASSPGGSGKNIQYF	TGTGCCAGCAGCCCAGGGGGATCAGGCAAAAACATTCAGTACTTC
TRBV25-1	-	TRBJ2-5	-	CASSDSPVTQYF	TGTGCCAGCAGTGATTCCCCAGTGACCCAGTACTTC
TRBV10-3	few	TRBJ1-4	-	CAISDPDGRRGGGEKLFF	TGTGCCATCAGTGATCCTGACGGGAGAAGGGGGGGAGGTGAAAAACTGTTTTTT
TRBV4-3	-	TRBJ2-1	-	CASSHLSGGYNEQFF	TGCGCCAGCAGCCACCTATCTGGGGGGTACAATGAGCAGTTCTTC
TRBV4-2	-	TRBJ2-1	TRBD2	CASSQRGLAGANNEQFF	TGTGCCAGCAGCCAACGAGGACTAGCGGGAGCCAACAATGAGCAGTTCTTC
TRBV6-5	-	TRBJ1-5	-	CASSYSGASNQPQHF	TGTGCCAGCAGTTACTCGGGGGCTAGCAATCAGCCCCAGCATTTT
TRBV11-2	-	TRBJ2-1	TRBD2	CASSLSGANNEQFF	TGTGCCAGCAGCTTGAGCGGGGCGAACAATGAGCAGTTCTTC
TRBV30	-	TRBJ2-2	-	CAWREFFVGELFF	TGTGCCTGGAGGGAATTTTTCGTCGGGGAGCTGTTTTTT
TRBV15	-	TRBJ2-7	-	CATSRERYTGDYEQYF	TGTGCCACCAGCAGAGAAAGGTATACAGGCGACTACGAGCAGTACTTC